Listed below are T cell receptor beta chains from one sample, sequenced in a study of PD-1 blockade in classical Hodgkin lymphoma. Sequenced by immunoSEQ multiplex PCR; TCRdb stores in-frame clones only, minus some. The sample yields 25,000 to 30,000 clones, 65% to 80% seen once. The sample in question was CD4+ T cells from blood, obtained before the fourth cycle of nivolumab. All receptors derive from a human donor with classical Hodgkin lymphoma. The conserved cysteine and the conserved F or W are not part of the CDR3 here.

v_call,cdr3_aa
TRBV19,ASSTGLRSYEQY
TRBV5-1,ASTDYNEQY
TRBV27,ASRPGGTSYEQY
TRBV6-5,ASSPNPDSNYGYT
TRBV29-1,SVEASGRDPGGVYNEQF
TRBV9,ASSIRGAGTDTQY
TRBV19,ASSTRLGETQY
TRBV5-4,ASSKNREAGNTIY
TRBV7-2,ASSPPGRSYGYT
TRBV7-8,ASSLGVPDTQY
TRBV18,ASSRVGERYYNEQF
TRBV6-5,ASSYARGSIGYT
TRBV27,ASSLARPGGAGETQY
TRBV28,ASNSDRGRF
TRBV7-9,ASSLDGDTEAF
TRBV7-2,ASSLGGWDNGYT
TRBV18,ASSQGLFLANYGYT
TRBV19,ASSKELNTEAF
TRBV29-1,SALISGRYYNEQF
TRBV7-9,ASSFFAVPYEQY
TRBV11-1,ASSPKDSSTEAF
TRBV7-9,ASSFVFETQY
TRBV2,ASSEALRGGVGPINTEAF
TRBV7-9,ASSSAQLLF
TRBV18,ASSPEDTEAF
TRBV2,ASSAQGGVNTEAF
TRBV4-3,ASSQAGHANTGELF
TRBV7-9,ASRVGVGFDGYT
TRBV6-1,ASRPPGPFEKKLF
TRBV11-2,ASSSAPLAGGPYAKQY
TRBV6-5,ATAQGLNEKLF
TRBV10-3,ANAGTRGNEQF
TRBV7-2,ASSLNSPLH
TRBV11-2,ASSLDSGTEAF
TRBV7-2,ASSFSRTPNTEAF
TRBV14,ASSHPPDRGRDEQY
TRBV18,ASSPPGAELAKNIQY
TRBV29-1,SVGTSGTSTDTQY
TRBV29-1,SVVTGATEAF
TRBV5-4,ASSLQGAGYT
TRBV27,ASSPYPAVQETQY
TRBV7-3,ASSLEAADTQY